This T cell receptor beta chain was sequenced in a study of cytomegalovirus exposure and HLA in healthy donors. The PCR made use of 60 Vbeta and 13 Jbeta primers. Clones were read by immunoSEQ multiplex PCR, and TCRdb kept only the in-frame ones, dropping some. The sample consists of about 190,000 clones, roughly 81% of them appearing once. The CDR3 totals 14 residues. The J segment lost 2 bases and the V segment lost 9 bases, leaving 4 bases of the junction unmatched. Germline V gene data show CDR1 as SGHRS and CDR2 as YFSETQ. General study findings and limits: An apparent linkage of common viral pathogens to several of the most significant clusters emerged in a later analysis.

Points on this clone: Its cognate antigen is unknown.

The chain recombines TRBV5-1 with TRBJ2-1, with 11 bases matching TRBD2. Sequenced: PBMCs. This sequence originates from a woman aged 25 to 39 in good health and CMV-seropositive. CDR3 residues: CATSTSGAYNEQFF. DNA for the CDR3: TGCGCCACCTCGACTAGCGGGGCCTACAATGAGCAGTTCTTC.